This T cell receptor (beta chain) derives from a study of early T cells in non-severe SARS-CoV-2 infection. Study background: The sequenced material was bulk RNA from unsorted whole blood, and its chains were unpaired.

Study-wide points: Sequences matched to VDJdb favored anti-spike CD8 responses, while private and CD4 specificities were missed.

The TCR library protocol attached unique molecular identifiers to the individual cDNA molecules. MiXCR was run by TCRdb on the 5' RACE reads, yielding one entry per CDR3 protein. The data contain 80,000 or so distinct CDR3 sequences, around an eighth of them singletons. This clonotype was detected only a few times. Its antigen is as yet unknown. Germline CDR1 is SEHNR and CDR2 is FQNEAQ (reference sequence). The CDR3 has 16 amino acids. V lost 4 bases and J lost 3; bases outside the gene matches: 10. The source of this sequence is an adult who was a healthcare worker with PCR-confirmed SARS-CoV-2 infection or an uninfected control (not recorded which). The sequenced sample was whole blood. V gene TRBV7-9 combines with J gene TRBJ2-7; 9 positions agree with TRBD1. DNA of the CDR3: TGTGCCAGCAGCTCAGTTGGGGACAGGGAATTCTACGAGCAGTACTTC. It codes for CASSSVGDREFYEQYF. Drawing the rest from reference TRBV7-9 and TRBJ2-7, the complete variable domain is DTGVSQNPRHKITKRGQNVTFRCDPISEHNRLYWYRQTLGQGPEFLTYFQNEAQLEKSRLLSDRFSAERPKGSFSTLEIQRTEQGDSAMYLCASSSVGDREFYEQYFGPGTRLTVT.